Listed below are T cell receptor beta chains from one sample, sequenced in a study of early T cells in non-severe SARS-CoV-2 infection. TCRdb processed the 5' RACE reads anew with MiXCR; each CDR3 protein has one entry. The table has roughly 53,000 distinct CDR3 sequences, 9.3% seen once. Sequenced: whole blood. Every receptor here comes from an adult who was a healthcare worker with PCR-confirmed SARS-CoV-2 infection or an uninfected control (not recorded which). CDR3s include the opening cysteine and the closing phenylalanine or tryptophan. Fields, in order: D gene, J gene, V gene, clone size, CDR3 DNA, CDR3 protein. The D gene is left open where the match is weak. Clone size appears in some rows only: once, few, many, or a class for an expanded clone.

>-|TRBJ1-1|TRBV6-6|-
TGTGCCAGCAGTTACGGGCAGGGGCCCACTGAAGCTTTCTTT
CASSYGQGPTEAFF
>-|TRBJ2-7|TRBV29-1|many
TGCAGCGTTCGTCCGAACACCTACGAGCAGTACTTC
CSVRPNTYEQYF
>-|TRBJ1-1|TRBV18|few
TGTGCCAGCTCACCCCTAGGGCCGCCGGACACTGAAGCTTTCTTT
CASSPLGPPDTEAFF
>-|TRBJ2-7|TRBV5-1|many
TGCGCCAGCAGCGGCGGAGATCGCTACGAGCAGTACTTC
CASSGGDRYEQYF
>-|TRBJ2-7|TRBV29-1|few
TGCAGCGTTGAGATCAGGGATGGGGAGCAGTACTTC
CSVEIRDGEQYF
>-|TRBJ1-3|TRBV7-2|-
TGTGCCAGCAGCTTTAACTCCAGGAATAACACCATATATTTT
CASSFNSRNNTIYF
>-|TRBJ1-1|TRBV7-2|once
TGTGCCAGCAGCTTAGCGGTTGGTATGGGGAACACTGAAGCTTTCTTT
CASSLAVGMGNTEAFF
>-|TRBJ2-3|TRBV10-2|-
TGCGCCAGCAGTGAGGCAGCCAGCACAGATACGCAGTATTTT
CASSEAASTDTQYF
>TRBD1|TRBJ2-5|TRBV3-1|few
TGTGCCAGCAGCCATCTGGGACAGGGTGACTACCAAGAGACCCAGTACTTC
CASSHLGQGDYQETQYF
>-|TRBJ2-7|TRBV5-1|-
TGCGCCAGCAGCTTTAACGGTCCCGAGCAGTACTTC
CASSFNGPEQYF
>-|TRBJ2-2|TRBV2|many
TGTGCCAGCAGGACAGGCACCGGGGAGCTGTTTTTT
CASRTGTGELFF
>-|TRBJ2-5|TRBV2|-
TGTGCCAGCAGTGCCCTAGACCTTGGGGAGACCCAGTACTTC
CASSALDLGETQYF
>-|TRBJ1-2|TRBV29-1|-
TGCAGCGTTGACGGTTTATGGGGCTACACCTTC
CSVDGLWGYTF
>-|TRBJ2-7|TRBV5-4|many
TGTGCCAGCAGCTTAGCAGGGAATAGGGAGCAGTACTTC
CASSLAGNREQYF
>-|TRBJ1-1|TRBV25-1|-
TGTGCCAGCAGTGCCATAGCCGGGACTGAAGCTTTCTTT
CASSAIAGTEAFF
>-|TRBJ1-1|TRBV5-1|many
TGCGCCAGCAGTTTTGACAGGCCCCAGGGGACTGAAGCTTTCTTT
CASSFDRPQGTEAFF
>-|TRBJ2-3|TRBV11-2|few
TGTGCCAGCAGCTCTGTTCGCACAGATACGCAGTATTTT
CASSSVRTDTQYF
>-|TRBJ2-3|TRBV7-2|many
TGTGCCAGCAGCTTAGCGCCAGCAGGGGCAACAGATACGCAGTATTTT
CASSLAPAGATDTQYF
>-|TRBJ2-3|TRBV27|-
TGTGCCAGCCGCTTCTCAGATACGCAGTATTTT
CASRFSDTQYF